The 29 T cell receptor beta chains reported below all come from one sample, sequenced in a study of T cell responses to AZD1222 COVID-19 vaccine. Measured with immunoSEQ multiplex PCR; TCRdb has only the in-frame clones, and not every one. The repertoire includes around 150,000 clones, roughly 91% of them detected once, and approximately 6.2% sits in the top ten. The sample in question was peripheral blood, obtained 28 days after the second AZD1222 dose. These receptors all stem from an adult who received the AZD1222 COVID-19 vaccine.

The chain recombines TRBV28 with TRBJ1-2; 8 bases align to TRBD1. There are 14 residues in the CDR3. Germline V lookup: CDR1 MDHEN, CDR2 SYDVKM. Losses at the gene ends were 6 bases for V and 8 bases for J; bases not matched to a gene: 11. CDR3 sequence (DNA): TGTGCCAGCAGCCCAGGACAGGGTTCATTCGGCTACACCTTC. Its protein is CASSPGQGSFGYTF.

This sequence joins TRBV28 and TRBJ2-5, with no clear D. The CDR3 spans 10 residues. The V end was cut by 6 bases, the J end by 9 bases, with 8 bases between. Germline assignment: CDR1 MDHEN and CDR2 SYDVKM. CDR3 sequence: CASRKLAQYF. The CDR3 nucleotides are TGTGCCAGCAGGAAACTTGCCCAGTACTTC.

The J gene is TRBJ1-2, the V gene TRBV28, with unresolved D. The CDR3 sequence is 13 residues long. V gave up 5 bases and J gave up 5 bases, with 12 bases separating them. Germline V gene lookup returns CDR1 MDHEN and CDR2 SYDVKM. CDR3 nucleotides: TGTGCCAGCAGTCCGCGAATTTTGTATGGCTACACCTTC. Translating it yields CASSPRILYGYTF.

This clone has a handful of counts. The V and J genes are TRBV2 and TRBJ1-5, with 7 bases that match TRBD1. Germline loops: CDR1 SNHLY, CDR2 FYNNEI. CDR3 length: 15 residues. J lost 4 bases, V lost 5 bases, and 8 bases had no gene match. The CDR3 is CASSFRDSFNQPQHF. The CDR3 region has the DNA TGTGCCAGCAGTTTCCGGGACAGCTTTAATCAGCCCCAGCATTTT. Combining the CDR3 with reference TRBV2 and TRBJ1-5 gives the whole variable domain EPEVTQTPSHQVTQMGQEVILRCVPISNHLYFYWYRQILGQKVEFLVSFYNNEISEKSEIFDDQFSVERPDGSNFTLKIRSTKLEDSAMYFCASSFRDSFNQPQHFGDGTRLSIL.

Only a few counts were recorded for this clone. The chain combines TRBV6-2 or TRBV6-3 with TRBJ2-3; D not certain. The CDR3 contains 12 residues. The germline V and J ends were trimmed by 6 bases and 5 bases, with 9 bases remaining between them. Per germline, CDR1 MNHEY and CDR2 SVGEGT. CDR3 loop: CASSPTEDTQYF. CDR3 coding DNA: TGTGCCAGCAGCCCGACCGAAGATACGCAGTATTTT.

This chain joins TRBV19 and TRBJ1-2; 8 bases are a match to TRBD1. The germline V gene encodes CDR1 LNHDA and CDR2 SQIVND (reference sequence). The length of the CDR3 is 17 residues. The V gene end was trimmed by 5 bases and the J gene end by 2 bases; junction bases not matched to a gene: 13. For the CDR3, the DNA is TGTGCCAGTAGTTTTCGCCGTCCAGGGGGCAACAACTATGGCTACACCTTC. It specifies CASSFRRPGGNNYGYTF.

The genes are TRBV5-1 and TRBJ1-2; possible D gene TRBD1, 5 bases. This CDR3 spans 14 amino acids. CDR1 and CDR2 from the germline V gene are SGHRS and YFSETQ. The V gene lost 4 bases and the J gene lost 0 bases, with 10 bases spanning the gap. The DNA of the CDR3 is TGCGCCAGCAGCGCTGACAGCGCTAACTATGGCTACACCTTC. Residues: CASSADSANYGYTF.

This clone appeared a single time. The genes are TRBV21-1 and TRBJ2-7; no check of the table's D call, TRBD1, against the DNA was made. TRBV21-1 is reported as a pseudogene. This CDR3 region has 12 residues. CDR3: CARYRSSYEQYF. CDR3 coding DNA: TGTGCCAGATACAGGAGCTCCTACGAGCAGTACTTC.

The V call is TRBV28, the J call TRBJ1-2; weak D call: TRBD1 (6 bases). Between the trimmed V and J ends, which lost 6 bases and 5 bases, there was a span of 16 bases. The germline V gene encodes CDR1 MDHEN and CDR2 SYDVKM. This CDR3 spans 14 amino acids. The CDR3 DNA sequence: TGTGCCAGCAGACCGGGACTGCAGGGGTATGGCTACACCTTC. The encoded protein is CASRPGLQGYGYTF.

The chain has TRBV5-6 and TRBJ2-5; no definite D call. CDR1 SGHDT and CDR2 YYEEEE come from the germline V gene. CDR3 length: 13 amino acids. V gave up 3 bases and J gave up 7 bases, with 13 bases separating them. The CDR3 protein is CASSSTPKGTQYF. The CDR3 coding sequence is TGTGCCAGCAGCTCGACACCTAAGGGGACCCAGTACTTC.

The chain uses TRBV19 and TRBJ2-7; a weak D match, TRBD2 (6 bases). Germline CDR1 is LNHDA and CDR2 is SQIVND (reference sequence). The V end lost 9 bases, the J end lost 1 base, and 19 bases lay between the germline ends. The CDR3 loop spans 15 amino acids. The CDR3 spells CARRLGVAESYEQYF. In DNA, the CDR3 is TGTGCCAGGAGACTCGGGGTAGCGGAGTCCTACGAGCAGTACTTC.

The rearrangement links TRBV27 to TRBJ2-7, with 8 bases matching TRBD1. This CDR3 is 14 amino acids long. CDR1 and CDR2 (germline): MNHEY, SMNVEV (reference sequence). V lost 3 bases, J lost 5 bases, and 6 bases stayed unmatched. The CDR3 protein is CASSFQRTGNEQYF. In DNA, the CDR3 is TGTGCCAGCAGTTTTCAGAGGACAGGGAACGAGCAGTACTTC.

The chain links TRBV19 to TRBJ1-6; 9 bases line up with TRBD1. Trimming removed 6 bases from V and 7 bases from J; junction bases left unmatched: 7. CDR3 size: 15 residues. CDR1 is LNHDA and CDR2 is SQIVND in the germline V gene (reference sequence). The CDR3 region is CASRTLTGGNSPLHF. The CDR3, as DNA: TGTGCCAGTAGGACCTTGACAGGGGGGAATTCACCCCTCCACTTT.

V usage is TRBV6-6 and J usage is TRBJ1-4; the D is unclear. Germline V gene data show CDR1 as MNHNY and CDR2 as SVGAGI (reference sequence). The ends were cut back, 8 bases at V and 8 bases at J, with 18 bases in the middle. The CDR3 totals 14 residues. CDR3 nucleotides: TGTGCCAGCTCTTCCAGTAGGGTTGGGGAAAAACTGTTTTTT. Protein: CASSSSRVGEKLFF.

V gene TRBV7-2 combines with J gene TRBJ1-5, with 9 bases identical to TRBD1. The J segment lost 5 bases and the V segment lost 4 bases, leaving 6 bases of the junction unmatched. CDR1 is SGHTA and CDR2 is FQGNSA in the germline V gene. CDR3 size: 15 residues. The CDR3 DNA follows: TGTGCCAGCAGCTCCGGACAGGGGATCTATCAGCCCCAGCATTTT. Its protein product is CASSSGQGIYQPQHF.

The J gene is TRBJ1-2, the V gene TRBV2; D gene ambiguous. From germline, CDR1 is SNHLY and CDR2 FYNNEI. This CDR3 region has 14 residues. Trimming pared 8 bases from V and 5 bases from J, leaving 18 bases between. The CDR3 bases are TGTGCCAGCCGATCCCGGGATTTGGGATATGGCTACACCTTC. It is translated as CASRSRDLGYGYTF. The variable domain in full, completed from reference TRBV2 and TRBJ1-2, reads EPEVTQTPSHQVTQMGQEVILRCVPISNHLYFYWYRQILGQKVEFLVSFYNNEISEKSEIFDDQFSVERPDGSNFTLKIRSTKLEDSAMYFCASRSRDLGYGYTFGSGTRLTVV.

This clone has just a few counts. The V and J genes are TRBV30 and TRBJ1-4, with D tentatively TRBD1 (5 bases). V was trimmed by 3 bases and J by 7 bases, leaving 15 bases between them. This CDR3 is 14 amino acids long. Per germline, CDR1 GTSNPN and CDR2 SVGIG (reference sequence). DNA for the CDR3: TGTGCCTGGAGCGAGGGCAGGGCCCTTGAAAAACTGTTTTTT. Translated: CAWSEGRALEKLFF.

The chain employs TRBV6-4 and TRBJ2-1; 12 bases fit TRBD2. From germline, CDR1 is MRHNA and CDR2 SNTAGT. The ends lost 5 bases at V and 7 bases at J; junction bases unmatched: 3. This CDR3 comprises 14 residues. CDR3 protein: CASSILAGGNEQFF. Written as DNA, the CDR3 is TGTGCCAGCAGTATCCTAGCGGGGGGGAATGAGCAGTTCTTC.

The V call is TRBV28, the J call TRBJ1-5, with TRBD1 as a possible D gene (5 bases). CDR3 length: 14 residues. Germline CDR1 is MDHEN and CDR2 is SYDVKM. V shed 2 bases and J shed 6 bases, with 11 bases lying between them. The chain's CDR3 is CASSLVGRGQPQHF. DNA of the CDR3: TGTGCCAGCAGTTTAGTTGGGAGGGGTCAGCCCCAGCATTTT.

This rearrangement joins TRBV6-4 to TRBJ2-1, with TRBD2 matching 7 bases. This CDR3 contains 14 residues. The V gene's germline CDR1 is MRHNA and CDR2 SNTAGT. Trimming took 3 bases from V and 10 from J; bases not matched to a gene: 9. The CDR3 DNA follows: TGTGCCAGCAGTGAGTCTATAGCGGGCGGAGAGCAGTTCTTC. It is translated as CASSESIAGGEQFF.

This chain links TRBV6-5 with TRBJ1-2; no reliable D call. Trimming took 6 bases from V and 0 from J, leaving 8 bases between them. CDR1 is MNHEY and CDR2 is SVGAGI in the germline V gene. The CDR3 is 13 amino acids. CDR3 sequence (DNA): TGTGCCAGCAGGTGGGGAGCTAACTATGGCTACACCTTC. Protein: CASRWGANYGYTF.

The chain uses TRBV2 and TRBJ1-6; 10 positions agree with TRBD1. The CDR3 spans 16 residues. V trimming: 7 bases; J trimming: 3 bases; junction bases outside the gene matches: 6. Germline CDR1 reads SNHLY; CDR2 reads FYNNEI. This chain's CDR3 is CASTRQGAHYNSPLHF. CDR3 coding DNA: TGTGCCAGCACCCGACAGGGGGCCCACTATAATTCACCCCTCCACTTT.

The chain combines TRBV6-6 with TRBJ2-5, with a possible D match to TRBD1 (6 bases). The CDR3 is 14 residues long. Germline lookup yields CDR1 MNHNY and CDR2 SVGAGI (reference sequence). Between the trimmed V and J ends, which lost 4 bases and 4 bases, there was a span of 13 bases. The CDR3 is CASSSGQIGETQYF. The CDR3 DNA reads TGTGCCAGCAGTTCAGGACAGATCGGAGAGACCCAGTACTTC.

The rearrangement uses TRBV4-1 and TRBJ2-7; the D gene is possibly TRBD2 (5 bases). From germline, CDR1 is MGHRA and CDR2 YSYEKL. Trimming took off 0 bases at V and 4 bases at J, with 16 bases between the two ends. The CDR3 is 16 amino acids. The CDR3: CASSQDPRAVSYEQYF. CDR3 bases: TGCGCCAGCAGCCAAGATCCGAGGGCCGTTAGTTACGAGCAGTACTTC.

This chain connects TRBV29-1 to TRBJ1-5; TRBD1 agrees at 11 bases. Trimming took 1 base from V and 4 from J; bases not matched to a gene: 3. The CDR3 is 15 amino acids. The germline V gene has CDR1 SQVTM and CDR2 ANQGSEA. This CDR3 is CSVEVGQGANQPQHF. The CDR3 DNA sequence: TGCAGCGTTGAAGTCGGACAGGGGGCAAATCAGCCCCAGCATTTT.

This chain uses TRBV27 with TRBJ1-1; a possible D gene is TRBD1 (6 bases). This CDR3 is 16 amino acids long. Germline V lookup: CDR1 MNHEY, CDR2 SMNVEV (reference sequence). V lost 6 bases to trimming and J lost 1 base, with 18 bases between them. In DNA, the CDR3 is TGTGCCAGCAGCGGTGGCAGGGGATATGCGAACACTGAAGCTTTCTTT. Encoded protein: CASSGGRGYANTEAFF.

The rearrangement links TRBV19 to TRBJ2-7, with 8 bases fitting TRBD1. From germline, CDR1 is LNHDA and CDR2 SQIVND (reference sequence). V lost 1 base, J lost 2 bases, and 13 bases stayed unmatched. This CDR3 contains 18 residues. The CDR3 here is CASSIVGRGRSETYEQYF. CDR3 bases: TGTGCCAGTAGTATAGTGGGCAGGGGGCGAAGCGAGACCTACGAGCAGTACTTC.

This clone appeared once. CDR3 amino acids: CASSARGRGYTF. CDR3 nucleotides: TGTGCCAGCAGCGCCAGGGGGCGCGGCTACACCTTC. The rearrangement uses TRBV6-5 and TRBJ1-2, with 8 bases matching TRBD1. This CDR3 has 12 residues. In germline, CDR1 is MNHEY, CDR2 SVGAGI. V was clipped by 6 bases and J by 8 bases; unmatched bases: 5.

V is TRBV5-8 and J is TRBJ2-1; TRBD2 agrees at 12 bases. The V and J ends lost 1 base and 10 bases, in that order; junction bases with no gene match: 6. Germline CDR1 is SGHTS and CDR2 is YDEGEE. CDR3 length equals 15 residues. The CDR3 spells CASSLKTSGSLEQFF. CDR3 sequence (DNA): TGTGCCAGCAGCTTGAAGACTAGCGGGAGCCTAGAGCAGTTCTTC.